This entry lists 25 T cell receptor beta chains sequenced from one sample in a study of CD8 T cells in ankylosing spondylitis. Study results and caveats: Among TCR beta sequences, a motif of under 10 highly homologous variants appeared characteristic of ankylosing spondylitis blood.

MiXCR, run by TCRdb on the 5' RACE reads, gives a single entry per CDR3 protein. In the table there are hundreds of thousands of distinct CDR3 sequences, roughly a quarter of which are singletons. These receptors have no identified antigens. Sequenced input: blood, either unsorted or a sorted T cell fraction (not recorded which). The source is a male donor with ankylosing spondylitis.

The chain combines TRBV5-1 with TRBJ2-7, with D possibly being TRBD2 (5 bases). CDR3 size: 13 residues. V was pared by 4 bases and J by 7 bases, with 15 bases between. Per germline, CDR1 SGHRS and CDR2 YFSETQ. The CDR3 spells CASSRSSREEQYF. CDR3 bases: TGCGCCAGCAGCCGAAGCAGCCGGGAAGAGCAGTACTTC.

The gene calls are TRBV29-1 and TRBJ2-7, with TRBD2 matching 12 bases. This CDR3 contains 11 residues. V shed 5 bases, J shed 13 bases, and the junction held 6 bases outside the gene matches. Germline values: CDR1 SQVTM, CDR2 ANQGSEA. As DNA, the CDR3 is TGCAGCGTTCTCACTAGCGGGAGGTACTACGTC. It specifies CSVLTSGRYYV.

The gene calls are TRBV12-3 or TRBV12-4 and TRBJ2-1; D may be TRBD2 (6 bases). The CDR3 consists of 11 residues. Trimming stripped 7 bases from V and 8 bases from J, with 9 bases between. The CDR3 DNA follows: TGTGCCAGCATCGGGGAGGATGAGCAGTTCTTC. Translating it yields CASIGEDEQFF.

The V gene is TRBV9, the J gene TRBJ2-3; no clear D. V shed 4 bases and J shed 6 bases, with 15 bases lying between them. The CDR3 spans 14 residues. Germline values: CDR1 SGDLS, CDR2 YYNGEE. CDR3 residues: CASSRRHAADTQYF. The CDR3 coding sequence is TGTGCCAGCAGCAGACGCCACGCAGCGGATACGCAGTATTTT. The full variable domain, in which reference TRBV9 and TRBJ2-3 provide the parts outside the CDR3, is DSGVTQTPKHLITATGQRVTLRCSPRSGDLSVYWYQQSLDQGLQFLIQYYNGEERAKGNILERFSAQQFPDLHSELNLSSLELGDSALYFCASSRRHAADTQYFGPGTRLTVL.

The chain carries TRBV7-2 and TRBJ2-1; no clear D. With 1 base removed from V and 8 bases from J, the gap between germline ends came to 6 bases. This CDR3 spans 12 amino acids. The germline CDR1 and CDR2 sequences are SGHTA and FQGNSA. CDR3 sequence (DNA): TGTGCCAGCAGCTTAGAGTATTATGAGCAGTTCTTC. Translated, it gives CASSLEYYEQFF.

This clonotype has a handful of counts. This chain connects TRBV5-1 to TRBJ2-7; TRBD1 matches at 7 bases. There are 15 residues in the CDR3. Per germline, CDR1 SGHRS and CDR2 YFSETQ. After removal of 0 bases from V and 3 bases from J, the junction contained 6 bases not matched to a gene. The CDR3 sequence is CASSLGQGDGYEQYV. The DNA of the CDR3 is TGCGCCAGCAGCTTGGGACAGGGAGATGGCTACGAGCAGTACGTC.

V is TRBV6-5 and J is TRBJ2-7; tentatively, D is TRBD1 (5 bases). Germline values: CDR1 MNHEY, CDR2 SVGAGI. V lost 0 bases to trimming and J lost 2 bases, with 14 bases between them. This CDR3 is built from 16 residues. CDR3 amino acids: CASSYSPGISTYEQYV. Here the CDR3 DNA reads TGTGCCAGCAGTTACTCCCCAGGGATATCTACCTACGAGCAGTACGTC.

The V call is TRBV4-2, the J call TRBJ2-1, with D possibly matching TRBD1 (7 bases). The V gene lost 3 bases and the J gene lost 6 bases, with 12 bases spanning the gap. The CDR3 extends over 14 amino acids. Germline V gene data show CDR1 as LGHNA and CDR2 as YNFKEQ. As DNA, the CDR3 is TGTGCCAGCAGCCAGCCCAGGGGGGTCAATGAGCAGTTCTTC. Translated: CASSQPRGVNEQFF.

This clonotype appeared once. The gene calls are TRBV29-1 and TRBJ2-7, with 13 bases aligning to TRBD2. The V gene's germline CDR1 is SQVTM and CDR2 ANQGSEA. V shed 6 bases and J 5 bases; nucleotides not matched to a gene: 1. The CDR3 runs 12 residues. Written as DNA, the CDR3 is TGCAGCGTGGGGACTAGCGGGGACGAGCAGTACTTC. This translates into CSVGTSGDEQYF.

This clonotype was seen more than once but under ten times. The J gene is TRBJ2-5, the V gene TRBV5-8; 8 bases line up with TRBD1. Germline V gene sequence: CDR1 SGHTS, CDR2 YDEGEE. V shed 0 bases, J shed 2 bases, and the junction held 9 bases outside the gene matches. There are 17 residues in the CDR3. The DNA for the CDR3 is TGTGCCAGCAGCTTGGCCGGGGGAACAGGGGGTCAAGAGACCCAGTACTTC. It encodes CASSLAGGTGGQETQYF.

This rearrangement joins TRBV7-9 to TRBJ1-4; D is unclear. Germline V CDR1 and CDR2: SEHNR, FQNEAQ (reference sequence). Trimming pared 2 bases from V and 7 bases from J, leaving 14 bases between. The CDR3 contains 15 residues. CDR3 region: CASSLYGELGEKLFF. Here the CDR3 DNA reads TGTGCCAGCAGCTTATACGGGGAATTGGGTGAAAAACTGTTTTTT.

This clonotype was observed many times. The CDR3 here is CASSSRTGRDEQFF. The DNA of the CDR3 is TGTGCCAGCAGTTCGCGGACAGGGCGGGATGAGCAGTTCTTC. The chain employs TRBV12-3 or TRBV12-4 and TRBJ2-1; 8 nucleotides align to TRBD1. This CDR3 has 14 amino acids. V shed 4 bases and J 8 bases; nucleotides not matched to a gene: 7.

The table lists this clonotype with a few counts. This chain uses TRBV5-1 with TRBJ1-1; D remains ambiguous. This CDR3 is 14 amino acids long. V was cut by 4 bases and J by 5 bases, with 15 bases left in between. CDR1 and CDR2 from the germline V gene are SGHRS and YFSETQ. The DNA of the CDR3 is TGCGCCAGCAGCACCTCTGGGGAGTGGACTGAAGCTTTCTTT. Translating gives CASSTSGEWTEAFF. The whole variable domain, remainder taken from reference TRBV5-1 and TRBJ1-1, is KAGVTQTPRYLIKTRGQQVTLSCSPISGHRSVSWYQQTPGQGLQFLFEYFSETQRNKGNFPGRFSGRQFSNSRSEMNVSTLELGDSALYLCASSTSGEWTEAFFGQGTRLTVV.

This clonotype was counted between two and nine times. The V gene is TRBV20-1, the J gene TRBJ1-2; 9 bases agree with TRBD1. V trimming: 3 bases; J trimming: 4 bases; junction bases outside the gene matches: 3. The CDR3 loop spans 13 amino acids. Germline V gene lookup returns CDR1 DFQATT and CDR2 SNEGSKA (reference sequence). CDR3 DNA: TGCAGTGCTAGGCCGACAGGGGGCTATGGCTACACCTTC. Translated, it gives CSARPTGGYGYTF.

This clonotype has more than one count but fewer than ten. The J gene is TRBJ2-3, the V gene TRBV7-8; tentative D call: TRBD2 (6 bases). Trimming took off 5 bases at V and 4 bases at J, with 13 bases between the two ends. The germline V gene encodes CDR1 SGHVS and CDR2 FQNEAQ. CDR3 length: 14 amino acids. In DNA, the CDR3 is TGTGCCAGCAGCCCTTCGGGAGCCCCAGATACGCAGTATTTT. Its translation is CASSPSGAPDTQYF.

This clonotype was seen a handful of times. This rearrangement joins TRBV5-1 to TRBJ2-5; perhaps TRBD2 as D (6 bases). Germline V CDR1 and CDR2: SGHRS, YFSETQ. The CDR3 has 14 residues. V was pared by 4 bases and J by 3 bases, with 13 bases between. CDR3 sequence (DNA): TGCGCCAGCAGCCCTCGGGAGCGAGAAGAGACCCAGTACTTC. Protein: CASSPREREETQYF.

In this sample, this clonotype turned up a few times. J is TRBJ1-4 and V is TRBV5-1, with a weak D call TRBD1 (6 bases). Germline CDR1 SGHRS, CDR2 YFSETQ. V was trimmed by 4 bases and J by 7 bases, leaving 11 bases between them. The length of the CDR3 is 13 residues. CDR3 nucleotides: TGCGCCAGCAGCGGTCAGGGGAGTGAAAAACTGTTTTTT. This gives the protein CASSGQGSEKLFF.

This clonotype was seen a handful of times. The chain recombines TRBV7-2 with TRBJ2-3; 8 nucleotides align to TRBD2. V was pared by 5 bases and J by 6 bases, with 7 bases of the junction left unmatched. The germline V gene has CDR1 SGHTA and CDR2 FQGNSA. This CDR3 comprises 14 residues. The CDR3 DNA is TGTGCCAGCAGCAGGGCGGGGGGCATGGATACGCAGTATTTT. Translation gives CASSRAGGMDTQYF.

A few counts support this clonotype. The DNA for the CDR3 is TGTGCCACCAGCAGGGGCCTCGCGGTGAGCTCCTACGAGCAGTACTTC. Translating it yields CATSRGLAVSSYEQYF. The V and J genes are TRBV15 and TRBJ2-7, with no clear D. The germline V gene encodes CDR1 LNHNV and CDR2 YYDKDF (reference sequence). V lost 3 bases to trimming and J lost 0 bases, with 15 bases between them. The CDR3 totals 16 residues.

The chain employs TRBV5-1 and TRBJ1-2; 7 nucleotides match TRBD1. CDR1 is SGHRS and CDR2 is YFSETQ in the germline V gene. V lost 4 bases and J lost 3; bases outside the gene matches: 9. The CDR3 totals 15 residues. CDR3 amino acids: CASSLQAGGYYGYTF. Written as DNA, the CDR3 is TGCGCCAGCAGCCTTCAGGCAGGGGGGTACTATGGCTACACCTTC.

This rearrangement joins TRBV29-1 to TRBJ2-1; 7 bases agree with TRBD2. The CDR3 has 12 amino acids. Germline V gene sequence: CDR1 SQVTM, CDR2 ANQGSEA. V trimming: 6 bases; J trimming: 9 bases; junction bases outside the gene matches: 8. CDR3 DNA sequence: TGCAGCGTCGGGAGGAGGGAAGGTGAGCAGTTCTTC. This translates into CSVGRREGEQFF.

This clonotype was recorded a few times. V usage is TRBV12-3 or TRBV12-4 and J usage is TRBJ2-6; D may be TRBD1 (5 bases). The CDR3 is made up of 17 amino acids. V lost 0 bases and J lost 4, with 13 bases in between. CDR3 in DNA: TGTGCCAGCAGTTTAGCAGCAGGGCGGCAAGGGGCCAACGTCCTGACTTTC. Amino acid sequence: CASSLAAGRQGANVLTF.

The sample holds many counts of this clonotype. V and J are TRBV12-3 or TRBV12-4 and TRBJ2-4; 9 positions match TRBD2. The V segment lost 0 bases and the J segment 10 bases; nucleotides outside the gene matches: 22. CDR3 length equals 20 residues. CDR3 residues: CASSLARGEKLAGFHGIQYF. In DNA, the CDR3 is TGTGCCAGCAGTTTAGCACGAGGAGAAAAGCTAGCGGGATTCCATGGGATTCAGTACTTC.

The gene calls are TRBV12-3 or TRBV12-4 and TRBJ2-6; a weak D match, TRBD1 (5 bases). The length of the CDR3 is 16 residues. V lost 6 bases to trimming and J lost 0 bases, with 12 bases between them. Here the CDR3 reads CASSPRESSGANVLTF. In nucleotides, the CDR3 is TGTGCCAGCAGCCCCAGGGAAAGCTCTGGGGCCAACGTCCTGACTTTC.

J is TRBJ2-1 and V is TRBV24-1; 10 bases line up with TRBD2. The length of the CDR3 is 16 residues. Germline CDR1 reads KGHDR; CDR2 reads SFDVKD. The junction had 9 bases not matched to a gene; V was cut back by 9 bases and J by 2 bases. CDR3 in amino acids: CATGVAGGAPYNEQFF. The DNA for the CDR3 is TGTGCCACCGGGGTAGCGGGAGGAGCGCCCTACAATGAGCAGTTCTTC.